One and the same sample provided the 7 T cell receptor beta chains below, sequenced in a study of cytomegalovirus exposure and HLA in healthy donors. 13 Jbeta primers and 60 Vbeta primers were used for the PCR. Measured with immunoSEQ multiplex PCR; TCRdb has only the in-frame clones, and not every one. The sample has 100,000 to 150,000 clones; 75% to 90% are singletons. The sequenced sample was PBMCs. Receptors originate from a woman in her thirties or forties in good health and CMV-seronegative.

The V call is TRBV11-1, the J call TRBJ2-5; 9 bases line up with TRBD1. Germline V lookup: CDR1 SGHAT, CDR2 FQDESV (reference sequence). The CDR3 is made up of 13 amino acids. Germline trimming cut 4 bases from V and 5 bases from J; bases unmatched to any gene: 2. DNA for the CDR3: TGTGCCAGCAGCTGGACAGGGGTCGAGACCCAGTACTTC. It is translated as CASSWTGVETQYF.

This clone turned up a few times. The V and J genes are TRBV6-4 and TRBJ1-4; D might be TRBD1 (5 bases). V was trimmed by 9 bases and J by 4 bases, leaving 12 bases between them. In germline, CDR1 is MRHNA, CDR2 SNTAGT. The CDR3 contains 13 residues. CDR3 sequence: CASRDAGNEKLFF. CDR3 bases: TGTGCCAGTAGGGACGCCGGTAATGAAAAACTGTTTTTT.

CDR3 sequence reads: CASSFNRGVGSGNTIYF. For the CDR3, the DNA is TGTGCCAGTAGTTTCAACAGGGGAGTGGGCTCTGGAAACACCATATATTTT. This chain joins TRBV19 and TRBJ1-3; 7 nucleotides agree with TRBD1. V shed 5 bases and J 0 bases; nucleotides not matched to a gene: 10. The CDR3 runs to 17 residues. Germline V lookup: CDR1 LNHDA, CDR2 SQIVND (reference sequence).

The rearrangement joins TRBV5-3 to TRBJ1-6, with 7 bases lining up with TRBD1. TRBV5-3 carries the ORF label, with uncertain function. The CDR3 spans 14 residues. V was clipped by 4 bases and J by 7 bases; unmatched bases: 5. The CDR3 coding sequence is TGTGCCAGAAGCGGCGGGACAGTAAATTCACCCCTCCACTTT. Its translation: CARSGGTVNSPLHF.

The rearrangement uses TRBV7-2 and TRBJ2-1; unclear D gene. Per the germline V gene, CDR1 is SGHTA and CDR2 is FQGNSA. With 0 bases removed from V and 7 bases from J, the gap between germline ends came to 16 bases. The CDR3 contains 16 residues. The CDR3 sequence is CASSLAWAGVPNEQFF. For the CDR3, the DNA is TGTGCCAGCAGCTTAGCTTGGGCAGGCGTCCCGAATGAGCAGTTCTTC.

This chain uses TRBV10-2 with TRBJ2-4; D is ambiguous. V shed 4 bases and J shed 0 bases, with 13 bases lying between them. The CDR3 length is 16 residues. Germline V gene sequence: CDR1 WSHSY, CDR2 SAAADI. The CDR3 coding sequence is TGCGCCAGCAGTGTGCCTGACATGGGAGCCAAAAACATTCAGTACTTC. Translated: CASSVPDMGAKNIQYF.

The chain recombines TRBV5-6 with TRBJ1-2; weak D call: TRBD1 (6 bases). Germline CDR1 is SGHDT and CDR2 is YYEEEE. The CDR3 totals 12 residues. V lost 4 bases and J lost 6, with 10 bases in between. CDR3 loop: CASSPQGDGYTF. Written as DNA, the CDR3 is TGTGCCAGCAGCCCACAGGGAGATGGCTACACCTTC.